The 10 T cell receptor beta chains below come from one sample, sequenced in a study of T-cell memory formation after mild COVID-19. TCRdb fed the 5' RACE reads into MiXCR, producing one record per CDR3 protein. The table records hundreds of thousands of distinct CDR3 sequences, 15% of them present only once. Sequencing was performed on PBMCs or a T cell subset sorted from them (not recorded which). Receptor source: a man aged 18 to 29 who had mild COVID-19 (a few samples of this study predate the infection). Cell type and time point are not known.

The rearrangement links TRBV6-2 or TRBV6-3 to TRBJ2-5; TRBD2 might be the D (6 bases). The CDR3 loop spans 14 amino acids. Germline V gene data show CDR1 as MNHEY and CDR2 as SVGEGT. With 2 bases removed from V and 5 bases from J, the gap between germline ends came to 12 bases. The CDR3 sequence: CASSYTRGGETQYF. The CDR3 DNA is TGTGCCAGCAGTTACACCCGGGGAGGTGAGACCCAGTACTTC.

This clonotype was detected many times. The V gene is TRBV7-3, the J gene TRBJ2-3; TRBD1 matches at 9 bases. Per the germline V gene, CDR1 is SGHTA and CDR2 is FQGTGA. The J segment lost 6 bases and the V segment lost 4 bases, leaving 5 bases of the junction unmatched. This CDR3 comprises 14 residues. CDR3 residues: CASSSTGGSDTQYF. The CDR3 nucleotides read TGTGCCAGCAGCTCGACAGGGGGTTCGGATACGCAGTATTTT.

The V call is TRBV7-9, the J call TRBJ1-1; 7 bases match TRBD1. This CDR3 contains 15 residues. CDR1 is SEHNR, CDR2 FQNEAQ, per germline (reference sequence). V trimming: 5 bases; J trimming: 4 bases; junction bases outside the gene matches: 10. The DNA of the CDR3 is TGTGCCAGCAGCCTAACAGGGGTACTAGGCACTGAAGCTTTCTTT. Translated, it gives CASSLTGVLGTEAFF.

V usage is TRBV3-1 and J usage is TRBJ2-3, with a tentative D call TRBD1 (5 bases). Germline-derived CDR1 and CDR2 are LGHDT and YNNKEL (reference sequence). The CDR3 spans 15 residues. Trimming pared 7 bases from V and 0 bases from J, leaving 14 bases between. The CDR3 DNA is TGTGCCAGCACGGCGCAGGGCGCAAGCACAGATACGCAGTATTTT. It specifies CASTAQGASTDTQYF.

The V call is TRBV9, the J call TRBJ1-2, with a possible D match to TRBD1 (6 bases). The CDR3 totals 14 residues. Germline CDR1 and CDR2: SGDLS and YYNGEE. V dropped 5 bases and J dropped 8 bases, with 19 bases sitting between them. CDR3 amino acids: CASRATGPAVGYTF. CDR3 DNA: TGTGCCAGCAGAGCGACAGGTCCGGCTGTAGGCTACACCTTC.

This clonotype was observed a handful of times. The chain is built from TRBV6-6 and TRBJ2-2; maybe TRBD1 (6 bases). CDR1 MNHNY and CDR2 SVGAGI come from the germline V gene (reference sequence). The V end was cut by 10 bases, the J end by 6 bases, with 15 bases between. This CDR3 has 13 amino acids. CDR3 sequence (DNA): TGTGCCATCTACCAGGGGCGGTCCGGGGAGCTGTTTTTT. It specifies CAIYQGRSGELFF.

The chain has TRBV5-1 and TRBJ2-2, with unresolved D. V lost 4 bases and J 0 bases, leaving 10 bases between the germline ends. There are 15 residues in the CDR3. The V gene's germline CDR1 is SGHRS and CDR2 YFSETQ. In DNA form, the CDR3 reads TGCGCCAGCAGCAAGGACCTCCCGAACACCGGGGAGCTGTTTTTT. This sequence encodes CASSKDLPNTGELFF.

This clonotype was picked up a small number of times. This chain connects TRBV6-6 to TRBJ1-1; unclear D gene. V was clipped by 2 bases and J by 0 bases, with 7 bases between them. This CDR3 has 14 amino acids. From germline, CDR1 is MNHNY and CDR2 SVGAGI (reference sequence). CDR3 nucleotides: TGTGCCAGCAGTTACGGGCAGATGAACACTGAAGCTTTCTTT. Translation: CASSYGQMNTEAFF.

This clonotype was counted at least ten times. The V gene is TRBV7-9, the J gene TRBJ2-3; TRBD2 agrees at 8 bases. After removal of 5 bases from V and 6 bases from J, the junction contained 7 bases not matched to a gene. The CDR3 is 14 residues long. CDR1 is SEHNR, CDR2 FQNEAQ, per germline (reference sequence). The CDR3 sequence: CASSGERGYDTQYF. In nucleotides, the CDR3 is TGTGCCAGCAGCGGAGAGCGGGGGTACGATACGCAGTATTTT.

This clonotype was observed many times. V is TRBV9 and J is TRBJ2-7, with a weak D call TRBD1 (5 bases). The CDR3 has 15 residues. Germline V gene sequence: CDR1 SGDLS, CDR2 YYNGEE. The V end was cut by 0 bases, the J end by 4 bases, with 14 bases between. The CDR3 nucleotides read TGTGCCAGCAGCGTAGTGGCCAGGGCCCCTTACGAGCAGTACGTC. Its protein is CASSVVARAPYEQYV.